One sample yielded the 16 T cell receptor beta chains listed below, sequenced in a study of blood T cell repertoires in COVID-19. Generated by immunoSEQ multiplex PCR, the TCRdb table keeps only in-frame clones and is missing some. The sample holds roughly 400,000 clones, roughly 89% seen once. Specimen: PBMCs or T cells enriched from blood (not recorded which). The receptor set was obtained from a woman in her 30s who had recovered from COVID-19.

V is TRBV30 and J is TRBJ2-1; D is perhaps TRBD2 (6 bases). Germline V CDR1 and CDR2: GTSNPN, SVGIG (reference sequence). Between the trimmed V and J ends, which lost 7 bases and 10 bases, there was a span of 14 bases. There are 11 residues in the CDR3. CDR3 residues: CALNGGTEQFF. The CDR3 DNA follows: TGTGCCTTAAATGGGGGGACGGAGCAGTTCTTC.

Only a few counts were recorded for this clone. J is TRBJ2-3 and V is TRBV30, with 8 nucleotides matching TRBD2. Trimming at V came to 2 bases and at J to 4 bases, leaving 2 bases not matched to a gene. The germline gives CDR1 GTSNPN, CDR2 SVGIG (reference sequence). This CDR3 has 13 amino acids. The CDR3 sequence: CAWSPGGADTQYF. The DNA for the CDR3 is TGTGCCTGGAGTCCGGGGGGGGCAGATACGCAGTATTTT.

This chain links TRBV5-5 with TRBJ2-7; 7 bases are shared with TRBD1. V was pared by 3 bases and J by 2 bases, with 8 bases of the junction left unmatched. The CDR3 extends over 15 amino acids. Germline V gene data show CDR1 as SGHKS and CDR2 as YYEKEE (reference sequence). This CDR3 reads CASSSPRTGTYEQYF. The DNA of the CDR3 is TGTGCCAGCAGCTCTCCGCGGACAGGAACCTACGAGCAGTACTTC.

The J gene is TRBJ2-1, the V gene TRBV11-3; TRBD1 matches 10 bases. The CDR3 runs 16 residues. The germline gives CDR1 SGHNT, CDR2 YENEEA. V lost 1 base and J lost 8; bases outside the gene matches: 8. In DNA, the CDR3 is TGTGCCAGCAGCTTAGGGAGACAGGGGGCGAGGGATGAGCAGTTCTTC. Protein product: CASSLGRQGARDEQFF. The entire variable domain, with the rest obtained from reference TRBV11-3 and TRBJ2-1, is as follows: EAGVVQSPRYKIIEKKQPVAFWCNPISGHNTLYWYLQNLGQGPELLIRYENEEAVDDSQLPKDRFSAERLKGVDSTLKIQPAELGDSAVYLCASSLGRQGARDEQFFGPGTRLTVL.

The V gene is TRBV30, the J gene TRBJ2-3; TRBD2 matches at 8 bases. Trimming took 8 bases from V and 6 from J; bases not matched to a gene: 10. CDR1 is GTSNPN, CDR2 SVGIG, per germline (reference sequence). The length of the CDR3 is 13 residues. The CDR3 region has the DNA TGTGCCGGTCTACGGGGGGGCAGTGATACGCAGTATTTT. Amino acid sequence: CAGLRGGSDTQYF. Together with reference TRBV30 and TRBJ2-3, the CDR3 gives the full variable domain: SQTIHQWPATLVQPVGSPLSLECTVEGTSNPNLYWYRQAAGRGLQLLFYSVGIGQISSEVPQNLSASRPQDRQFILSSKKLLLSDSGFYLCAGLRGGSDTQYFGPGTRLTVL.

This chain uses TRBV7-9 with TRBJ1-1; D not certain. Per germline, CDR1 SEHNR and CDR2 FQNEAQ (reference sequence). CDR3 length: 16 residues. Between the trimmed V and J ends, which lost 3 bases and 0 bases, there was a span of 14 bases. CDR3 DNA sequence: TGTGCCAGCAGCTTCATGCCGAGGATTATGAACACTGAAGCTTTCTTT. This encodes CASSFMPRIMNTEAFF.

The V call is TRBV28, the J call TRBJ2-7; 7 bases are shared with TRBD1. Germline-derived CDR1 and CDR2 are MDHEN and SYDVKM. This CDR3 spans 14 amino acids. V lost 5 bases, J lost 1 base, and 5 bases stayed unmatched. In DNA form, the CDR3 reads TGTGCCAGCAGTCTACGACAGGGATCCTACGAGCAGTACTTC. It yields the protein CASSLRQGSYEQYF.

V is TRBV15 and J is TRBJ1-5; unclear D gene. Germline loops: CDR1 LNHNV, CDR2 YYDKDF (reference sequence). V shed 3 bases and J shed 7 bases, with 16 bases lying between them. The CDR3 length is 15 residues. In nucleotides, the CDR3 is TGTGCCACCAGCAGTCAGTTGAGGGTTGGCCAGCCCCAGCATTTT. This gives the protein CATSSQLRVGQPQHF.

This rearrangement joins TRBV27 to TRBJ2-5, with D perhaps TRBD1 (6 bases). Between the trimmed V and J ends, which lost 4 bases and 5 bases, there was a span of 17 bases. There are 15 residues in the CDR3. Germline-derived CDR1 and CDR2 are MNHEY and SMNVEV (reference sequence). Written as DNA, the CDR3 is TGTGCCAGCAGTTCCCGACAGGACCTGAGGGAGACCCAGTACTTC. This encodes CASSSRQDLRETQYF.

The chain couples TRBV7-3 to TRBJ2-3, with 9 bases lining up with TRBD2. The length of the CDR3 is 15 residues. The junction had 4 bases not matched to a gene; V was cut back by 3 bases and J by 3 bases. From germline, CDR1 is SGHTA and CDR2 FQGTGA. The CDR3 region is CASSFGGGATDTQYF. The CDR3 nucleotides are TGTGCCAGCAGCTTTGGCGGGGGGGCTACAGATACGCAGTATTTT.

The chain joins TRBV18 to TRBJ2-1; 9 bases fit TRBD1. The V and J ends lost 3 bases and 13 bases, in that order; junction bases with no gene match: 4. The CDR3 covers 12 residues. Germline values: CDR1 KGHSH, CDR2 LQKENI. The CDR3 sequence is CASSPTGGEQFF. The CDR3 region has the DNA TGTGCCAGCTCACCGACAGGGGGGGAACAGTTCTTC.

The genes are TRBV13 and TRBJ1-2; 7 bases map to TRBD1. The CDR3 runs to 15 residues. Trimming removed 4 bases from V and 0 bases from J; junction bases left unmatched: 5. Looked up from germline, CDR1 is PRHDT and CDR2 is FYEKMQ (reference sequence). The CDR3 sequence is CASSSRDSSNYGYTF. CDR3 sequence (DNA): TGTGCCAGCAGCTCCCGGGACAGTTCTAACTATGGCTACACCTTC.

This chain connects TRBV6-5 to TRBJ1-1; D is uncertain. Germline-derived CDR1 and CDR2 are MNHEY and SVGAGI. Between the trimmed V and J ends, which lost 2 bases and 4 bases, there was a span of 8 bases. The CDR3 contains 13 residues. CDR3 nucleotide sequence: TGTGCCAGCAGTTACCCCGGTAGCACTGAAGCTTTCTTT. Its protein product is CASSYPGSTEAFF.

This clone was counted once. V usage is TRBV7-6 and J usage is TRBJ2-5, with TRBD2 matching 11 bases. This CDR3 is built from 20 residues. Germline V gene sequence: CDR1 SGHVS, CDR2 FNYEAQ. V lost 0 bases and J lost 5; bases outside the gene matches: 17. The CDR3 DNA follows: TGTGCCAGCAGCTTAGCGCGATTCGTACTAGCGGGAGATTTTCGGGAGACCCAGTACTTC. Amino acid sequence: CASSLARFVLAGDFRETQYF.

The chain carries TRBV11-2 and TRBJ2-1; D might be TRBD1 (5 bases). This CDR3 region has 16 residues. The germline V gene has CDR1 SGHAT and CDR2 FQNNGV. V was cut by 5 bases and J by 6 bases, with 20 bases left in between. In nucleotides, the CDR3 is TGTGCCAGCAGCCCCCCCTTGTACAGGATAATCAATGAGCAGTTCTTC. As protein: CASSPPLYRIINEQFF.

A note on this clone: The identical CDR3 is also encoded by other nucleotide sequences in the sample. The CDR3 loop reads CASSSGSYNEQFF. The CDR3 DNA follows: TGTGCCAGTAGCTCCGGGAGTTACAATGAGCAGTTCTTC. The chain links TRBV19 to TRBJ2-1; possibly TRBD2 for D (6 bases). This CDR3 region has 13 residues. Trimming removed 6 bases at V and 4 bases at J, with 10 bases between. Germline V CDR1 and CDR2: LNHDA, SQIVND (reference sequence). The full variable domain, rest sourced from reference TRBV19 and TRBJ2-1, is DGGITQSPKYLFRKEGQNVTLSCEQNLNHDAMYWYRQDPGQGLRLIYYSQIVNDFQKGDIAEGYSVSREKKESFPLTVTSAQKNPTAFYLCASSSGSYNEQFFGPGTRLTVL.